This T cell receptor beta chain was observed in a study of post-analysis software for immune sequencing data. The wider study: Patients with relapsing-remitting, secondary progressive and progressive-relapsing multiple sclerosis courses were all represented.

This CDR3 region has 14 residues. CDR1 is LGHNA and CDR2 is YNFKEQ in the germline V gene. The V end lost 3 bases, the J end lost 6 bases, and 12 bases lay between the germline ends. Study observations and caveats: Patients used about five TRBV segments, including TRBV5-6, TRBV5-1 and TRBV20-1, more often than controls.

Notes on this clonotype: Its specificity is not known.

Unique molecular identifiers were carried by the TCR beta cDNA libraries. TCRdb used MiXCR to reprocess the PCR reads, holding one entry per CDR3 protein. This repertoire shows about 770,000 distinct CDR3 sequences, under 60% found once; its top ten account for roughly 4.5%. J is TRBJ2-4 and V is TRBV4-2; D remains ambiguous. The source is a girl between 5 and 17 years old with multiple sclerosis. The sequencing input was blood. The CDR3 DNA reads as TGTGCCAGCAGCCACGCAGACGGAAGAAACATTCAGTACTTC. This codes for CASSHADGRNIQYF.